The entry below gives a single T cell receptor beta chain sequence along with its context. This clonotype was counted between two and nine times. Its antigen is currently not known. Base qualities are not provided; no much larger clone lies one nucleotide away. Moderately to severely active disease, a Clinical Activity Score of at least 3, a NOSPECS grade of at least 4, and a duration under 3 months were present in ophthalmopathy patients. Patients with uncontrolled infections, other autoimmune diseases, pregnancy or lactation were excluded. Clinical symptoms, serum thyroxine and TRAb, thyroid ultrasound, and orbital computed tomography formed the basis for the diagnoses. PBMCs were separated from under 12 ml of fresh peripheral blood using Ficoll-Paque density gradient centrifugation. Total RNA was extracted using Trizol reagent, and RNA quality was assessed on an Agilent 2100 Bioanalyzer. The sample is drawn from a study of T cells in Graves' hyperthyroidism and ophthalmopathy (dated by TCRdb to between 2018 and 2021). Describing the broader study: Peripheral blood was sampled at the time of initial diagnosis, prior to any treatment. After blood sampling, hyperthyroidism patients were treated with methimazole at a starting dose of 30 mg daily, and ophthalmopathy patients were treated with high-dose intravenous methylprednisolone. Whether ophthalmopathy could be predicted prospectively was tested in an independent validation cohort made up of about 18 hyperthyroidism patients plus 17 patients who later progressed to ophthalmopathy. Thyroid tissue and blood T-cell repertoires from several Graves' hyperthyroidism patients were also compared in the study. TCR Vbeta CDR3 sequencing of fewer than 150 peripheral blood samples (around 45 ophthalmopathy, some 75 hyperthyroidism and 17 progressor patients) is reported in the paper. To identify distinguishing TCR V-J signatures, a discovery cohort of around 100 patients was used, comprising roughly 45 with Graves' ophthalmopathy and around 57 with stable Graves' hyperthyroidism. The 100 or so discovery patients were randomly divided into training and test sets at a 7:3 ratio.

Points the paper makes about the study in general: A 13 V-J signature model separated ophthalmopathy from stable hyperthyroidism, with nearly 90% sensitivity and approximately 81% specificity in cross-validation and 80%/75% in testing. In validation, the model predicted progression to ophthalmopathy with just under 71% sensitivity and around 72% specificity, a median of about 6 months before onset. No statistical method was used to set the sample size in advance, and investigators knew the group allocation. Most expanded thyroid clonotypes (frequency above 0.001) were also detected in blood, a finding suggesting that blood repertoires may reflect thyroid immune responses.

V is reduced by 4 bases and J by 2 bases, leaving a spacing of 16 bases between them. In the germline V gene (reference sequence), CDR1 corresponds to GTSNPN and CDR2 to SVGIG. Counted from cysteine to phenylalanine, this CDR3 has 15 amino acids. The read is trimmed to its CDR3 DNA, 45 bases read in frame from base 1. The TCR beta CDR3 regions were amplified from the RNA transcripts. For the first round of RT-PCR on the TCR CDR3, the HTBI primer set was used together with the Qiagen OneStep RT-PCR kit. Libraries were constructed in a second round of multiplex PCR, after which size selection and purification were carried out. Libraries were sequenced paired-end with 100 bp reads on an Illumina HiSeq2000. Regarding the original processing steps: SOAPnuke was used to process the raw data, with reads discarded if the reads contained adapters or uncalled bases, had a mean Phred below 15, or lacked an exact constant-primer or identifier match. High-quality paired reads were merged using COPE v1.2.5, and each unique nucleotide sequence was defined as a clonotype. MiTCR v1.1 was used to align clonotypes to the IMGT TRBV, TRBD and TRBJ reference segments. Only V-J combinations with frequency above 0.0001, covering 99% to 99.2% of repertoires, were analysed. A TCS score was defined as the ratio of F50 (clonal expansion) to E x V (chaos), with BLOSUM62-based TCRdist applied between CDR3 peptides within each V-J. Welch's t-statistics and random forest reduced around 520 V-J features to 13, which were used in a naive Bayes classifier (R e1071). The public reads were quality trimmed at Q25 with fastp and then assembled into clones with MiXCR by TCRdb, keeping productive beta chains. Merged by CDR3 protein, the rows form single entries marked with the most common genes and DNA. TCRdb, rather than the study authors, made the V and J calls. The sample table lists about 400,000 distinct CDR3 sequences, 15% of them with a count of one. Jointly, the top ten make up approximately 19% of the sample.

The chain joins TRBV30 to TRBJ2-3; the D gene is perhaps TRBD1, from 6 matching bases. The TCR comes from an older woman with Graves' ophthalmopathy. Sequences were obtained from blood. The nucleotide sequence is TGTGCCTGGACGGGCCAGGGACAACCCACAGATACGCAGTATTTT. Translation gives CAWTGQGQPTDTQYF.